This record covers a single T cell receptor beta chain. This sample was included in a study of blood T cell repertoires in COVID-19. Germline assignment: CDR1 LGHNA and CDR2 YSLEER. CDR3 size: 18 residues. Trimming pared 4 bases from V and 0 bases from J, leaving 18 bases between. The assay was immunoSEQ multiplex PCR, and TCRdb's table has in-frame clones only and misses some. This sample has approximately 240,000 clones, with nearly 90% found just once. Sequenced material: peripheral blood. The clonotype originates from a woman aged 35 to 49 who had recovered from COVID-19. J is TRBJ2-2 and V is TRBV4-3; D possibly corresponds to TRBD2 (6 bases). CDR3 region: CASSREGGRSANTGELFF. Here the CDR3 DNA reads TGCGCCAGCAGCCGCGAGGGAGGTCGTTCCGCGAACACCGGGGAGCTGTTTTTT.